This T cell receptor (beta chain) was sequenced in a study of blood T cell repertoires in COVID-19. Turning to the study itself: The samples span acute and convalescent COVID-19 from the United States, Italy and Spain. Sources were T cells, B-cell-depleted T cells, or PBMCs; the material itself was cDNA or gDNA.

Source study methods: Estimation of nucleated cell counts was performed using reference gene primer amplification. Here immunoSEQ multiplex PCR was the method, and the copy in TCRdb shows in-frame clones only, minus some. The V and J calls and clone size were taken over from that table, and D and trimming were inferred from the DNA. The sample yields about 190,000 clones, 84% seen once. The junction had 1 base not matched to a gene; V was cut back by 3 bases and J by 2 bases. Germline CDR1 and CDR2: SGHNT and YENEEA. CDR3 length: 13 residues. The chain combines TRBV11-3 with TRBJ2-7, with 7 bases lining up with TRBD1. Sequencing input: peripheral blood. This TCR derives from a woman aged 70-85 years with active or convalescent COVID-19. The CDR3 nucleotides read TGTGCCAGCAGCTTTGGGACAGCCTACGAGCAGTACTTC. Residues: CASSFGTAYEQYF.